This T cell receptor (beta chain) was identified during a study of early T cells in non-severe SARS-CoV-2 infection. Study context: Sequenced material consisted of bulk RNA (from unsorted whole blood), and chains were unpaired.

Each single cDNA molecule received a unique molecular identifier. Each CDR3 protein is one row after TCRdb ran MiXCR on the 5' RACE reads. The sample lists about 48,000 distinct CDR3 sequences; around 10% were seen once. This CDR3 contains 16 residues. J was trimmed by 6 bases and V by 2 bases; bases with no gene match: 12. Germline CDR1 MNHEY, CDR2 SVGEGT. Sequencing input: whole blood. The chain employs TRBV6-2 or TRBV6-3 and TRBJ2-7; 8 bases are shared with TRBD1. The source is an adult who was a healthcare worker with PCR-confirmed SARS-CoV-2 infection or an uninfected control (not recorded which). The CDR3, as DNA: TGTGCCAGCAGTTACCCATTCGACAGGGGTGGGCGCGAGCAGTACTTC. The encoded protein is CASSYPFDRGGREQYF.